One sample yielded the 17 T cell receptor beta chains listed below, sequenced in a study of cytomegalovirus exposure and HLA in healthy donors. This PCR relied on a set of 60 Vbeta primers and 13 Jbeta primers. Sequenced by immunoSEQ multiplex PCR; TCRdb stores in-frame clones only, minus some. Counted here are a few hundred thousand clones, about four fifths occurring once; the ten biggest clones make up 2% to 2.5%. The sample was PBMCs. These receptor sequences come from a woman aged 40 to 50 in good health and CMV-seropositive.

This clone was observed a few times. This sequence joins TRBV30 and TRBJ1-2, with 10 bases matching TRBD1. The CDR3 runs 14 residues. V was pared by 4 bases and J by 3 bases, with 5 bases of the junction left unmatched. Germline CDR1 reads GTSNPN; CDR2 reads SVGIG (reference sequence). CDR3 protein: CAWTRDRGYYGYTF. For the CDR3, the DNA is TGTGCCTGGACCCGGGACAGGGGATACTATGGCTACACCTTC.

The chain links TRBV13 to TRBJ1-2; 9 bases fit TRBD1. Trimming removed 5 bases from V and 1 base from J; junction bases left unmatched: 8. The CDR3 extends over 16 amino acids. The germline CDR1 and CDR2 sequences are PRHDT and FYEKMQ (reference sequence). The CDR3 loop is CASSRRTGEFNYGYTF. CDR3 nucleotide sequence: TGTGCCAGCAGCCGTCGGACAGGGGAGTTTAACTATGGCTACACCTTC.

The V and J genes are TRBV4-2 and TRBJ2-3, with 7 bases that match TRBD1. The CDR3 sequence is 18 residues long. V was clipped by 3 bases and J by 2 bases; unmatched bases: 14. Germline V lookup: CDR1 LGHNA, CDR2 YNFKEQ. The CDR3 here is CASSHYFGQDPSTDTQYF. CDR3 nucleotides: TGTGCCAGCAGCCACTATTTCGGACAGGACCCATCCACAGATACGCAGTATTTT.

The gene calls are TRBV10-3 and TRBJ2-2; 8 bases fit TRBD2. The germline V gene has CDR1 ENHRY and CDR2 SYGVKD. J lost 6 bases, V lost 3 bases, and 6 bases had no gene match. The CDR3 spans 15 residues. In DNA, the CDR3 is TGTGCCATCAGTGAATCGACTAGCGACGCCGGGGAGCTGTTTTTT. Its protein is CAISESTSDAGELFF.

V gene TRBV9 combines with J gene TRBJ2-7; 8 bases are a match to TRBD1. Germline loops: CDR1 SGDLS, CDR2 YYNGEE. J gave up 2 bases and V 5 bases, and 6 bases lay outside the gene matches. This CDR3 contains 14 residues. The CDR3 DNA follows: TGTGCCAGCAGTGCCACGGACAGGGCCTACGAGCAGTACTTC. This codes for CASSATDRAYEQYF.

The chain links TRBV5-1 to TRBJ1-4, with a weak D call TRBD1 (5 bases). The CDR3 length is 17 residues. CDR1 and CDR2 (germline): SGHRS, YFSETQ. The V and J ends lost 5 bases and 0 bases respectively, with 17 bases between them. CDR3 DNA: TGCGCCAGCAGACCCAGGGAAGGTGGGGCAACTAATGAAAAACTGTTTTTT. Amino acids: CASRPREGGATNEKLFF.

The V gene is TRBV19, the J gene TRBJ2-5; a weak D match, TRBD2 (6 bases). Trimming removed 3 bases at V and 2 bases at J, with 16 bases between. The CDR3 has 16 amino acids. Looked up from germline, CDR1 is LNHDA and CDR2 is SQIVND (reference sequence). For the CDR3, the DNA is TGTGCCAGTAGTATCCAGCGGGTGGGGAGACAAGAGACCCAGTACTTC. Its protein is CASSIQRVGRQETQYF.

The DNA for the CDR3 is TGTGCTAGCGGGGCCAAAAACATTCAGTACTTC. Amino acid sequence: CASGAKNIQYF. V gene TRBV30 combines with J gene TRBJ2-4; the match to TRBD2 covers 7 bases. CDR1 is GTSNPN and CDR2 is SVGIG in the germline V gene (reference sequence). The CDR3 has 11 amino acids.

There are a few counts of this clone. The chain carries TRBV6-5 and TRBJ2-7; 8 bases line up with TRBD2. The CDR3 has 15 residues. The J segment lost 5 bases and the V segment lost 6 bases, leaving 12 bases of the junction unmatched. CDR1 and CDR2 from the germline V gene are MNHEY and SVGAGI. CDR3 nucleotide sequence: TGTGCCAGCAGGTATAACGGGGGGGCCGGCAACGAGCAGTACTTC. Amino acid sequence: CASRYNGGAGNEQYF.

The chain combines TRBV19 with TRBJ1-1; D may be TRBD1 (5 bases). CDR1 LNHDA and CDR2 SQIVND come from the germline V gene (reference sequence). The germline V and J ends were trimmed by 4 bases and 0 bases, with 12 bases remaining between them. This CDR3 spans 15 amino acids. The CDR3 bases are TGTGCCAGTAGTAGGGACGGGAGCATGAACACTGAAGCTTTCTTT. This gives the protein CASSRDGSMNTEAFF.

The chain carries TRBV29-1 and TRBJ2-3; 9 positions agree with TRBD1. The junction had 11 bases not matched to a gene; V was cut back by 7 bases and J by 3 bases. The CDR3 is 15 amino acids. CDR1 and CDR2 from the germline V gene are SQVTM and ANQGSEA. This CDR3 is CSAAREDRGTDTQYF. CDR3 coding DNA: TGCAGCGCAGCGAGGGAGGACAGGGGAACAGATACGCAGTATTTT.

The V call is TRBV23-1, the J call TRBJ2-7; TRBD2 is a possible D gene (5 bases). TRBV23-1 is an open reading frame, and its role is uncertain. Trimming removed 2 bases from V and 1 base from J, with 12 bases in between. This CDR3 is 15 amino acids long. The CDR3 DNA sequence: TGCGCCAGCAGTCAACCGAAACCGGGATCCTACGAGCAGTACTTC. This encodes CASSQPKPGSYEQYF.

This rearrangement joins TRBV9 to TRBJ2-1, with D possibly being TRBD2 (6 bases). CDR1 and CDR2 (germline): SGDLS, YYNGEE. V was trimmed by 0 bases and J by 4 bases, leaving 11 bases between them. This CDR3 has 15 amino acids. The chain's CDR3 is CASSVEAGPYNEQFF. The DNA of the CDR3 is TGTGCCAGCAGCGTAGAGGCGGGACCATACAATGAGCAGTTCTTC.

The CDR3: CASSVAVLSEQYF. CDR3 bases: TGTGCCAGCAGCGTAGCCGTTCTGAGCGAGCAGTACTTC. The chain is built from TRBV9 and TRBJ2-7; D call uncertain. Germline V lookup: CDR1 SGDLS, CDR2 YYNGEE. Trimming shortened V by 0 bases and J by 6 bases, and 10 bases separated the two germline ends. CDR3 length: 13 residues.

J is TRBJ2-3 and V is TRBV5-5; D is possibly TRBD2 (5 bases). V lost 1 base and J lost 4, with 13 bases in between. The CDR3 extends over 15 amino acids. Germline CDR1 is SGHKS and CDR2 is YYEKEE (reference sequence). CDR3 nucleotide sequence: TGTGCCAGCAGCTTGTTTCGTGGGAGCTCAGATACGCAGTATTTT. Its translation is CASSLFRGSSDTQYF.

The chain combines TRBV6-1 with TRBJ1-2, with 7 nucleotides matching TRBD1. The CDR3 has 15 residues. The germline gives CDR1 MNHNS, CDR2 SASEGT. Trimming at V came to 6 bases and at J to 7 bases, leaving 14 bases not matched to a gene. The CDR3: CASRRDRDLGVGYTF. The CDR3 nucleotides read TGTGCCAGCAGGCGAGACAGGGATTTAGGAGTTGGCTACACCTTC.

The chain carries TRBV7-8 and TRBJ1-1; no reliable D call. From germline, CDR1 is SGHVS and CDR2 FQNEAQ. With 1 base removed from V and 1 base from J, the gap between germline ends came to 7 bases. The CDR3 consists of 14 residues. The CDR3 nucleotides read TGTGCCAGCAGCTTAGATGTCAAGAACACTGAAGCTTTCTTT. Amino acid sequence: CASSLDVKNTEAFF.